This T cell receptor beta chain was captured in a study of CD8 T cells in ankylosing spondylitis. The V gene's germline CDR1 is SEHNR and CDR2 FQNEAQ (reference sequence). The CDR3 has 13 amino acids. The V end was cut by 5 bases, the J end by 1 base, with 8 bases between. In making TCR beta libraries, quantitative 5'-RACE with molecular barcodes was used. One entry per CDR3 protein results from TCRdb running MiXCR on the 5' RACE reads. The sample holds 390,000 or so distinct CDR3 sequences, 20% to 25% seen once. About this clonotype itself: Its antigen is undetermined.

The study, taken as a whole, reports: The study identified a TCR beta motif of about eight highly homologous variants that appeared characteristic of ankylosing spondylitis blood. The authors found the disease-linked clones to be CD8+ and relatively rare in peripheral blood. It was reported that disease-linked clones were significantly enriched in matched ankylosing spondylitis synovial fluid.

Sequencing was performed on blood, either unsorted or a sorted T cell fraction (not recorded which). The sequence came from a male donor with ankylosing spondylitis. The chain is built from TRBV7-9 and TRBJ2-5; D ambiguous. The CDR3 DNA reads as TGTGCCAGCAGCCCCTTAGGCCAAGAGACCCAGTACTTC. Its translation is CASSPLGQETQYF.